Listed below are T cell receptor beta chains from one sample, sequenced in a study of blood T cell repertoires in COVID-19. Repertoires were generated with immunoSEQ multiplex PCR, while TCRdb's copy carries only in-frame clones and drops some. The repertoire holds 250,000 or so clones, with roughly 86% as singletons. The sequenced sample consisted of PBMCs or T cells enriched from blood (not recorded which). The receptors come from a woman aged 18-29 years who had recovered from COVID-19. Each CDR3 is given with its conserved first and last residue. A D gene is named only where the DNA matches it firmly. Size tells how often a clone was seen (once, few, many) or the class of an expanded clone, and some rows leave it out.

TRBV2	TRBJ1-2	once	TRBD1	CASKQGTASNYGYTF	TGTGCCAGCAAACAGGGGACAGCTTCTAACTATGGCTACACCTTC
TRBV14	TRBJ1-3	.	TRBD1	CASSHRDRRNTIYF	TGTGCCAGCAGCCACCGGGACAGGAGAAACACCATATATTTT
TRBV6-6	TRBJ2-7	.	TRBD1	CASSYSHTGDEQYF	TGTGCCAGCAGTTATAGTCACACAGGGGACGAGCAGTACTTC
TRBV3-1/TRBV3-2	TRBJ2-1	.	.	CASSQDLNENEQFF	TGTGCCAGCAGCCAAGATCTTAACGAGAATGAGCAGTTCTTC
TRBV5-6	TRBJ2-7	.	TRBD1	CASSLLPGTGSHEQYF	TGTGCCAGCAGCTTGCTTCCCGGGACAGGGAGCCACGAGCAGTACTTC
TRBV5-8	TRBJ2-7	.	.	CASSLGGREQYF	TGTGCCAGCAGCTTGGGGGGGCGCGAGCAGTACTTC
TRBV6-4	TRBJ2-3	.	TRBD2	CASSEASGSTDTQYF	TGTGCCAGCAGTGAAGCGAGCGGGAGTACAGATACGCAGTATTTT
TRBV11-2	TRBJ2-7	.	TRBD1	CASTRYRGYEQYF	TGTGCCAGCACCAGATACAGGGGCTACGAGCAGTACTTC
TRBV5-1	TRBJ2-3	.	TRBD2	CASSLVGGRLTDTQYF	TGCGCCAGCAGCTTGGTCGGCGGGAGACTCACAGATACGCAGTATTTT
TRBV5-6	TRBJ1-4	.	.	CASSSTGLSEKLFF	TGTGCCAGCAGCTCTACAGGGTTATCTGAAAAACTGTTTTTT
TRBV4-3	TRBJ1-1	.	.	CASSQEGDTEAFF	TGCGCCAGCAGCCAAGAAGGGGACACTGAAGCTTTCTTT
TRBV12-3/TRBV12-4	TRBJ1-3	.	.	CACNPGYGNTIYF	TGTGCCTGTAATCCAGGGTATGGAAACACCATATATTTT
TRBV5-4	TRBJ1-6	.	.	CASSLELGQGWSPLHF	TGTGCCAGCAGCTTGGAGTTAGGGCAGGGGTGGTCACCCCTCCACTTT
TRBV29-1	TRBJ2-5	.	TRBD2	CSVLQAWGGQYF	TGCAGCGTTTTGCAAGCGTGGGGGGGACAGTACTTC
TRBV7-2	TRBJ2-7	few	.	CASSVASRGPSYEQYF	TGTGCCAGCAGCGTTGCTTCGCGGGGCCCCTCCTACGAGCAGTACTTC
TRBV15	TRBJ2-1	.	.	CATSRDEVRQGPQVEQFF	TGTGCCACCAGCAGAGATGAAGTACGGCAGGGGCCGCAGGTGGAACAGTTCTTC
TRBV10-3	TRBJ2-3	.	TRBD2	CAITSAGALDTQYF	TGTGCCATCACCTCAGCGGGAGCCCTAGATACGCAGTATTTT
TRBV5-5	TRBJ1-3	.	.	CASSLAQYRVEGNTIYF	TGTGCCAGCAGCTTGGCCCAGTACAGGGTGGAAGGAAACACCATATATTTT
TRBV30	TRBJ1-3	.	.	CAWSAGGPRNTIYF	TGTGCCTGGAGTGCCGGGGGGCCTCGAAACACCATATATTTT
TRBV19	TRBJ1-2	.	.	CASSTPLQGNYGYTF	TGTGCCAGTAGTACCCCCCTACAGGGAAACTATGGCTACACCTTC
TRBV19	TRBJ2-3	.	TRBD2	CASSIRLLAGVPTDTQYF	TGTGCCAGTAGTATCAGGCTACTAGCGGGGGTTCCCACAGATACGCAGTATTTT
TRBV7-2	TRBJ2-7	.	TRBD2	CASSLSGRAETYEQYF	TGTGCCAGCAGCTTAAGCGGGAGGGCGGAAACCTACGAGCAGTACTTC
TRBV19	TRBJ2-3	.	TRBD2	CASSLSSGSTDTQYF	TGTGCCAGCTCTCTTTCTAGCGGAAGCACAGATACGCAGTATTTT
TRBV7-6	TRBJ1-5	.	.	CASSPREGRKYSNQPQHF	TGTGCCAGCAGCCCCCGGGAGGGGCGGAAATATAGCAATCAGCCCCAGCATTTT
TRBV10-3	TRBJ2-4	.	TRBD1	CAIRTDRGENIQYF	TGTGCCATCAGGACGGACAGGGGAGAGAACATTCAGTACTTC
TRBV11-3	TRBJ1-4	.	.	CASRRTVNEKLFF	TGTGCCAGCAGAAGGACAGTTAATGAAAAACTGTTTTTT
TRBV27	TRBJ2-4	.	TRBD2	CASSSGTSGLAKNIQYF	TGTGCCAGCAGTTCCGGGACTAGCGGGCTAGCCAAAAACATTCAGTACTTC
TRBV14	TRBJ1-2	.	.	CASSRMGRRWVYGYTF	TGTGCCAGCAGCCGGATGGGGCGGCGTTGGGTCTATGGCTACACCTTC
TRBV27	TRBJ2-3	.	.	CASSFSGTDTQYF	TGTGCCAGCAGTTTCAGTGGCACAGATACGCAGTATTTT
TRBV5-1	TRBJ1-5	.	.	CASSLEGPPPQHF	TGCGCCAGCAGCTTGGAGGGGCCCCCGCCCCAGCATTTT
TRBV3-1/TRBV3-2	TRBJ2-3	.	.	CASSPGGEAPSTDTQYF	TGTGCCAGCAGCCCCGGCGGGGAAGCCCCTAGCACAGATACGCAGTATTTT
TRBV4-3	TRBJ2-3	.	.	CASSQEPGDTQYF	TGCGCCAGCAGCCAAGAGCCGGGAGATACGCAGTATTTT
TRBV27	TRBJ2-1	.	.	CATSSGGSYNEQFF	TGTGCCACCTCCTCAGGGGGGTCCTACAATGAGCAGTTCTTC
TRBV3-1/TRBV3-2	TRBJ2-1	.	TRBD2	CASSQDLGTSGGKQFF	TGTGCCAGCAGCCAAGATCTAGGGACTAGCGGGGGGAAGCAGTTCTTC
TRBV27	TRBJ2-1	.	.	CATSRETDAYNEQFF	TGTGCCACCTCTAGGGAGACGGACGCCTACAATGAGCAGTTCTTC
TRBV27	TRBJ1-1	once	.	CASSLIQGGTEAFF	TGTGCCAGCAGTTTAATTCAAGGCGGCACTGAAGCTTTCTTT
TRBV6-4	TRBJ2-3	.	TRBD1	CASRDRETDTQYF	TGTGCCAGCCGGGACAGAGAAACAGATACGCAGTATTTT
TRBV18	TRBJ1-3	.	.	CASSQKQVNSGNTIYF	TGTGCCAGCTCACAGAAGCAGGTGAACTCTGGAAACACCATATATTTT
TRBV19	TRBJ2-2	.	.	CASSIARGETGELFF	TGTGCCAGTAGTATAGCCAGAGGAGAGACCGGGGAGCTGTTTTTT
TRBV15	TRBJ2-7	.	.	CATSRDPGYSYEQYF	TGTGCCACCAGCAGAGACCCCGGGTACTCCTACGAGCAGTACTTC
TRBV19	TRBJ2-1	.	TRBD1	CASSTTGGGEQFF	TGTGCCAGTAGTACAACAGGGGGTGGTGAGCAGTTCTTC
TRBV7-8	TRBJ1-1	.	TRBD1	CASSFYQTGAPNTEAFF	TGTGCCAGCAGCTTCTACCAAACAGGGGCCCCGAACACTGAAGCTTTCTTT
TRBV6-5	TRBJ1-4	.	TRBD1	CASNQQGASNEKLFF	TGTGCCAGCAATCAGCAGGGGGCCAGTAATGAAAAACTGTTTTTT
TRBV19	TRBJ1-1	.	TRBD1	CASTRGEGARTEAFF	TGTGCCAGTACCCGGGGAGAGGGGGCGCGCACTGAAGCTTTCTTT
TRBV19	TRBJ2-5	.	TRBD2	CASSMIAGGPETQYF	TGTGCCAGTAGTATGATAGCGGGGGGGCCGGAGACCCAGTACTTC
TRBV7-2	TRBJ2-7	few	.	CASSLIVLSPREQYF	TGTGCCAGCAGCTTAATCGTACTGTCCCCTCGGGAGCAGTACTTC
TRBV14	TRBJ2-1	.	.	CASSPIRGSYNEQFF	TGTGCCAGCAGCCCCATCCGGGGTTCCTACAATGAGCAGTTCTTC
TRBV3-1/TRBV3-2	TRBJ1-1	once	.	CASSQLSTEAFF	TGTGCCAGCAGCCAACTTAGCACTGAAGCTTTCTTT
TRBV9	TRBJ2-1	.	.	CASSPFLSSYNEQFF	TGTGCCAGCAGCCCCTTCCTAAGCTCCTACAATGAGCAGTTCTTC
TRBV19	TRBJ2-7	.	TRBD1	CAGTGTLYEQYF	TGTGCCGGGACAGGAACCCTCTACGAGCAGTACTTC